The 13 T cell receptor beta chains below all came from one sample that was sequenced in a study of T cells after posttransplantation cyclophosphamide. Cyclophosphamide on days +3 and +4 followed busulfan-fludarabine conditioning and a marrow graft. The repertoire was sequenced with immunoSEQ multiplex PCR; TCRdb's copy has only in-frame clones and lacks some. The sample shows over 9,000 clones, about 93% of them seen only once. Sequences were derived from PBMCs, sampled after allogeneic stem cell transplant with posttransplant cyclophosphamide. Receptors were obtained from a female patient in her 30s who received an allogeneic stem cell transplant from an unrelated donor, was CMV-positive, and had no GVHD. Some T cells may be transferred from the graft donor.

The DNA for the CDR3 is TGTGCCAGCAGTTTTCGGTTAAGTGGGGGCGAGCAGTACTTC. It encodes CASSFRLSGGEQYF. This rearrangement joins TRBV27 to TRBJ2-5; D possibly uses TRBD1 or TRBD2 (5 bases each). The end of the DNA is better explained by TRBJ2-7, so the J call may be wrong. The CDR3 sequence is 14 residues long. Germline CDR1 is MNHEY and CDR2 is SMNVEV (reference sequence).

The chain combines TRBV7-9 with TRBJ1-5; 10 bases line up with TRBD1. The CDR3 runs 17 residues. V dropped 0 bases and J dropped 0; count of bases not matched to a gene: 2. The germline V gene encodes CDR1 SEHNR and CDR2 FQNEAQ (reference sequence). The CDR3 coding sequence is TGTGCCAGCAGCTTAGCGGGACAGGGGCCTAGCAATCAGCCCCAGCATTTT. This codes for CASSLAGQGPSNQPQHF.

The chain combines TRBV6-1 with TRBJ2-7; 7 positions match TRBD1. This CDR3 spans 14 amino acids. Germline CDR1 is MNHNS and CDR2 is SASEGT. Trimming took 8 bases from V and 5 from J; bases not matched to a gene: 12. This CDR3 reads CASASRGTVDEQYF. The CDR3, as DNA: TGTGCCAGCGCCTCCCGAGGGACAGTAGACGAGCAGTACTTC.

This chain uses TRBV5-8 with TRBJ2-7; possibly TRBD1 for D (5 bases). The ends were cut back, 2 bases at V and 3 bases at J, with 6 bases in the middle. From germline, CDR1 is SGHTS and CDR2 YDEGEE. The CDR3 consists of 12 residues. The CDR3 bases are TGTGCCAGCAGCTTCCAGGGCTACGAGCAGTACTTC. Encoded protein: CASSFQGYEQYF. The full variable domain, completed using reference TRBV5-8 and TRBJ2-7, is EAGVTQSPTHLIKTRGQQATLRCSPISGHTSVYWYQQALGLGLQFLLWYDEGEERNRGNFPPRFSGRQFPNYSSELNVNALELEDSALYLCASSFQGYEQYFGPGTRLTVT.

This chain joins TRBV28 and TRBJ2-2; 11 bases match TRBD2. Germline-derived CDR1 and CDR2 are MDHEN and SYDVKM. The CDR3 contains 16 residues. The V gene end was trimmed by 6 bases and the J gene end by 1 base; junction bases not matched to a gene: 4. The CDR3 sequence is CASRLAGGLNTGELFF. The CDR3 coding sequence is TGTGCCAGCAGGCTAGCGGGAGGTCTGAACACCGGGGAGCTGTTTTTT.

V usage is TRBV6-4 and J usage is TRBJ2-7; 12 positions agree with TRBD2. CDR3 length: 16 residues. V trimming: 6 bases; J trimming: 4 bases; junction bases outside the gene matches: 10. The germline gives CDR1 MRHNA, CDR2 SNTAGT. The CDR3 here is CASRCLAGGPGYEQYF. CDR3 sequence (DNA): TGTGCCAGCAGATGCCTAGCGGGAGGGCCGGGGTACGAGCAGTACTTC.

This clone is deemed large. V usage is TRBV28 and J usage is TRBJ2-7, with a possible D match to TRBD1 (5 bases). Germline lookup yields CDR1 MDHEN and CDR2 SYDVKM. V lost 7 bases and J 5 bases, leaving 12 bases between the germline ends. CDR3 size: 12 residues. The CDR3 sequence is CASNIDRHEQYF. DNA of the CDR3: TGTGCCAGCAATATCGACAGACACGAGCAGTACTTC.

The chain uses TRBV5-1 and TRBJ2-1; TRBD2 aligns across 8 bases. This CDR3 comprises 15 residues. The V gene's germline CDR1 is SGHRS and CDR2 YFSETQ. V lost 1 base to trimming and J lost 4 bases; unmatched junction nucleotides: 4. The CDR3: CASSLSGGMYNEQFF. CDR3 DNA sequence: TGCGCCAGCAGCTTGTCGGGGGGGATGTACAATGAGCAGTTCTTC.

J is TRBJ1-6 and V is TRBV6-1, with 9 bases matching TRBD1. J lost 10 bases, V lost 4 bases, and 8 bases had no gene match. CDR1 and CDR2 (germline): MNHNS, SASEGT. The CDR3 spans 15 residues. The CDR3: CASSGGTGFDSPLHF. CDR3 in DNA: TGTGCCAGCAGTGGAGGGACAGGGTTTGACTCACCCCTCCACTTT.

J is TRBJ1-2 and V is TRBV9; a weak D match, TRBD1 (5 bases). V was trimmed by 0 bases and J by 12 bases, leaving 15 bases between them. This CDR3 spans 13 amino acids. Germline values: CDR1 SGDLS, CDR2 YYNGEE. As DNA, the CDR3 is TGTGCCAGCAGCGTAGGAGGGACGGGGAGGAACACCTTC. Translated: CASSVGGTGRNTF. The whole variable domain, remainder taken from reference TRBV9 and TRBJ1-2, is DSGVTQTPKHLITATGQRVTLRCSPRSGDLSVYWYQQSLDQGLQFLIQYYNGEERAKGNILERFSAQQFPDLHSELNLSSLELGDSALYFCASSVGGTGRNTFGSGTRLTVV.

The chain has TRBV4-2 and TRBJ1-2; 9 positions match TRBD1. The CDR3 sequence is 16 residues long. V gave up 0 bases and J gave up 6 bases; unmatched junction bases: 8. Germline CDR1 is LGHNA and CDR2 is YNFKEQ. CDR3 DNA sequence: TGTGCCAGCAGCCAAGACTCCGGGACAGGGTGGGATGGCTACACCTTC. This codes for CASSQDSGTGWDGYTF.

Comment on this clone: Compared with germline, one end of the junction differs, possibly owing to a read error. The chain employs TRBV5-1 and TRBJ2-2; 15 bases are a match to TRBD2. The germline gives CDR1 SGHRS, CDR2 YFSETQ. CDR3 length: 19 amino acids. This CDR3 is CASSRGLAGGYANTGEPFF. The CDR3 nucleotides are TGCGCCAGCAGCCGGGGACTAGCGGGAGGCTACGCGAACACCGGGGAGCCGTTTTTT.

As for this clone: An end of the junction differs from the germline gene, which may be a read error. The chain couples TRBV7-7 to TRBJ2-5, with 9 bases lining up with TRBD1. From germline, CDR1 is SSHAT and CDR2 FNYEAQ (reference sequence). This CDR3 has 15 residues. As DNA, the CDR3 is TGTGCTAGCAGCCAGGGGGACAGGGAGAAAGAGACCCAGTACTTC. Translating gives CASSQGDREKETQYF.